This T cell receptor beta chain was documented in a study of T cell clones after liver transplantation. Trimming stripped 3 bases from V and 0 bases from J, with 15 bases between. The CDR3 covers 16 residues. The germline CDR1 and CDR2 sequences are SGHVS and FQNEAQ. CD3+CD4+ and CD3+CD8+ cells were FACS-sorted from thawed unstimulated PBMCs. Clones were sequenced by immunoSEQ multiplex PCR, and TCRdb holds only the in-frame ones, with some missing. Among roughly 120,000 clones listed, 90% were seen once. Sequences were derived from CD4+ T cells from blood, sampled 12 months after liver transplant. The rearrangement links TRBV7-8 to TRBJ2-7, with D perhaps TRBD1 (5 bases). This receptor was taken from a human patient who received a liver transplant. A subset of T cells may come from the graft donor. This chain's CDR3 is CASSLRQKGSSYEQYF. CDR3 coding DNA: TGTGCCAGCAGCTTGAGACAGAAAGGTAGCTCCTACGAGCAGTACTTC.